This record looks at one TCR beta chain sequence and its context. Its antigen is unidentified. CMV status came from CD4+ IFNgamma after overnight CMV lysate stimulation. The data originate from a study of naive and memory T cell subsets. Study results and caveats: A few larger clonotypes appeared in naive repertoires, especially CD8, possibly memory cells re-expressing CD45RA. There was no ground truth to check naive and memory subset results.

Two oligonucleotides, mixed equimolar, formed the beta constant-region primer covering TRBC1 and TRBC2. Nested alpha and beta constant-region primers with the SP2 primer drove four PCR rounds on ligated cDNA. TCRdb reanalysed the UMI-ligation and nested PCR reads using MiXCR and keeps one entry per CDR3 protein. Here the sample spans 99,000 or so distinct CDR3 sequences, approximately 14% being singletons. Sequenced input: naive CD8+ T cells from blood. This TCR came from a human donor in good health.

The CDR3 loop reads CATSTDKLQETQYF. CDR3 DNA: TGTGCCACCAGCACCGACAAGCTCCAAGAGACCCAGTACTTC. This chain uses TRBV15 with TRBJ2-5; D call uncertain. V lost 4 bases and J lost 1, with 10 bases in between. CDR3 length equals 14 residues. The germline CDR1 and CDR2 sequences are LNHNV and YYDKDF (reference sequence).